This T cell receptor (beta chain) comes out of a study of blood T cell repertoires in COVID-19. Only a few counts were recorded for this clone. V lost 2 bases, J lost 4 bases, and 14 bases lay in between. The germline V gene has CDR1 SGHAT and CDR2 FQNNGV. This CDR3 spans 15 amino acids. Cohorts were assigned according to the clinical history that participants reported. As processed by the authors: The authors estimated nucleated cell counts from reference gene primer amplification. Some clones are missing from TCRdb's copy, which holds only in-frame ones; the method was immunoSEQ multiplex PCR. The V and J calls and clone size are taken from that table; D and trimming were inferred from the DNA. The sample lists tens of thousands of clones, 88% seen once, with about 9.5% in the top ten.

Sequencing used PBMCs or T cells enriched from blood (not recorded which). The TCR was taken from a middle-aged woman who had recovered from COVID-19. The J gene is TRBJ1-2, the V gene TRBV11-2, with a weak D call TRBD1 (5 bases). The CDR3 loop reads CASSLLRGIGYGYTF. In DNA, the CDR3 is TGTGCCAGCAGCTTATTAAGGGGAATTGGCTATGGCTACACCTTC.